The T cell receptor (beta chain) described here comes from a study of cytomegalovirus exposure and HLA in healthy donors (dated by TCRdb to about 2017). Concerning the study at large: An earlier analysis of several hundred of the donors reported about 300 Gb of sequence data and roughly 120 million unique TCR beta sequences obtained from around 190 million T cells. Typing coverage differed by locus: A, B, C, DRB1 and DQB1 were typed in roughly 620-630 donors, DQA1 in 522, DPA1 in nearly 610, and DPB1 in roughly 450. To predict cytomegalovirus infection status, the study combined high-throughput TCR immunosequencing, statistical association of individual TCRs with disease status, and machine learning. Both class I and class II loci were covered by HLA typing, at four-digit resolution. About 300 gigabases of sequencing data and around 88 million unique TCR sequences made up an early release that covered under 750 HLA-typed donors. Among roughly 400 genotyped donors of the cohort, an average of approximately 240,000 unique TCR beta nucleotide sequences was sequenced per donor, of which about 18% were non-productive. To study patterns of TCR occurrence, a later analysis re-analyzed previously published TCR beta repertoires from several hundred donors and added high-resolution HLA genotyping. Because of strong linkage in the cohort, five DR-DQ haplotypes were treated as single units for association and clustering. In the later analysis, no new phenotypic data were used to find candidate immune exposures; instead, reliance was placed on TCR beta sequences and their occurrence across donors. To decide whether each TCR beta V gene segment behaved as functional or pseudogenic, an earlier analysis of approximately 600 of the donors relied on high-throughput TCR beta sequencing. Among the roughly 410 genotyped donors, under 90% belonged to the genetic ancestry cluster associated with self-reported Caucasian donors. Every discovery cohort repertoire had been produced on one sequencing platform. A separate validation cohort of approximately 130 different subjects was used in addition to the roughly 620-subject first cohort. The study used immunosequencing to profile the T cell repertoires of 670 or so subjects and linked those repertoires to cytomegalovirus serostatus. Donor age, sex, ethnicity and CMV serostatus were compiled alongside the repertoire data. The aim of the study was to test whether cataloging public T cell receptors could identify signatures of past pathogen exposure. Genome-wide SNP genotypes for about 60% of the roughly 700 donors were used in a later genetic analysis, which treated that subset as a discovery cohort.

In total, 666 healthy bone marrow donors made up the cohort. Cohort members were all nominally healthy when sampled, although unrecorded immune exposures were likely present. The donor was CMV seropositive and belonged to the group of more than 250 seropositive cohort members. Each donor provided a peripheral blood sample, and peripheral blood mononuclear cells were used for TCR beta sequencing. The Qiagen DNeasy Blood Extraction Kit was used to extract genomic DNA from the blood cell samples. From the cysteine up to the phenylalanine, the CDR3 has a length of 15 residues. The kept DNA is CDR3 alone, 45 bases in frame from the first base. CDR1 and CDR2 are drawn from the germline V gene: LGHNA, YNFKEQ. The V and J ends are trimmed by 1 base and 5 bases, leaving 14 bases between them. Library construction relied on the immunoSEQ multiplex PCR assay. A mixture of 60 forward primers for TCR Vbeta segments and 13 reverse primers for TCR Jbeta segments was used in the multiplex PCR. The CDR3 region of rearranged TCR beta genes was amplified from genomic DNA by a multiplex PCR assay. The amplified TCR beta libraries were sequenced on the Illumina HiSeq System as 87-base-pair reads. As for how the authors treated the data: A later analysis tallied around 82 million unique TCR beta chains across the 666 repertoires, and some 10 million of those chains were shared by two or more donors. To remove PCR and sequencing errors, raw reads were error-corrected and collapsed into unique sequences using a nearest-neighbor algorithm that merged closely related sequences. V, D and J gene segments were assigned by aligning CDR3 sequences to IMGT reference sequences. For a sequence to be retained, at least a six-nucleotide match to both a V gene segment and a J gene segment was required. A rearrangement was called productive if the CDR3 had no stop codons and remained in frame with V and J, and every other rearrangement was called non-productive. Following IMGT convention, CDR3 was defined as the stretch from the second conserved V-encoded cysteine up to the conserved J-encoded phenylalanine. In an earlier analysis of just under 600 of the donors, sequences lacking an unambiguous match to a single V gene segment were excluded. An earlier analysis of almost 600 of the donors classified V segments as functional when productive rearrangements were above 56.7% and as segregating when the standard deviation between donors was above 5%. To diagnose cytomegalovirus status from the catalog of TCR beta chain sequences, a statistical classification framework was built. A later analysis assigned V and J genes by comparing TCR nucleotide sequences with IMGT/GENE-DB human TR gene sequences. Using the TCRdist pipeline, a later analysis assigned CDR3 sequences along with most-parsimonious VDJ recombination scenarios. A later analysis defined each TCR beta chain by its CDR3 amino acid sequence plus V-gene family, and excluded reads lacking a unique V-gene family. A later analysis removed roughly 590 highly shared, low-generation-probability nucleotide sequences to deal with suspected cross-contamination and a sequencing artifact. In a later analysis, a clonal expansion index was calculated for each public chain from normalized within-repertoire ranks of inferred template counts. In a later analysis, generation probabilities were computed using a VDJ recombination model fitted to out-of-frame rearrangements, and the results were checked against IGoR. In a later analysis, hypergeometric tests were used to score TCR-TCR, TCR-HLA and TCR-CMV co-occurrence, with a repertoire-size bias correction applied to TCR pairs. A later analysis estimated false discovery rates by permuting HLA or CMV assignments 20 times. In a later analysis, co-occurring TCRs were grouped using DBSCAN, and TCRdist sequence similarity was added for clustering within HLA-allele-positive subsets. Repertoires with fewer than 30,000 or more than 120,000 public chains, plus five repertoires with anomalous nucleotide sharing, were excluded from co-occurrence clustering. In its TCRdb copy, this immuneACCESS table keeps in-frame sequences only and misses some clones. Where compared with another copy, unresolved V genes explain less than half of these, and the others have no known cause. V and J calls and clone size follow that table, whereas D and trimming were derived from the DNA. For this sample there are approximately 210,000 clones; approximately 82% appear just once. Together, the top ten hold about 10% of the sample.

General study outcomes and caveats: The only immune exposure information available for the cohort was CMV serostatus. A group of highly shared sequence variants was considered likely to be a technical artifact of the sequencing pipeline. According to the authors, the approach could potentially be generalized to other disease states and immunological phenotypes. Correlated functional status among segregating V segments might be attributable to linkage disequilibrium, but an unknown experimental factor could not be ruled out. The classifier was reported to diagnose cytomegalovirus status with high specificity and sensitivity in both the original and validation cohorts. Most CMV-associated TCR beta chains appeared to be HLA-restricted in a later analysis, and the HLA associations seemed to be driven largely by CMV exposure. A further reported finding was that TCR beta sequences accurately predicted the HLA-A and HLA-B alleles for most subjects in the first cohort. Because the 87-base-pair reads could not distinguish some IMGT-functional V segments, including TRBV6-2 and TRBV6-3, those segments were excluded. An association between a missense DCLRE1C variant and V-gene and J-gene trimming of TCR beta chains was found in a later genetic analysis and replicated in an independent cohort. An earlier analysis of some 590 of the donors showed that most TCR beta V segments appeared in productive rearrangements either about 87% or about 30% of the time, which broadly matched IMGT annotations. Assigning TCR associations to individual alleles was difficult when HLA alleles, especially DR and DQ, strongly co-occurred. The earlier analysis of approximately 590 of the donors excluded some 15 rarely observed V segments, including chromosome 9 orphons, because counts were too low. A later analysis reported that several top co-occurrence clusters appeared linked to parvovirus B19, influenza, CMV and Epstein-Barr virus. In a later analysis, HLA-associated TCR beta chains showed more clonal expansion and lower generation probabilities than non-associated chains that were equally common. Specific HLA alleles were associated with more than 15,000 TCR beta sequences at a false discovery rate of 0.05 in a later analysis. Presence/absence analyses assumed roughly uniform sequencing depth across donors, an assumption that may not hold. According to a later genetic analysis, donors in an Asian-associated ancestry cluster had fewer N-insertions in productive TCRs than the approximately 710-donor mean. Most TCR sequences were seen in very few donors, while some public TCRs were found in many individuals. In a later analysis, the rate of TCR association differed among HLA loci, with DRB1 alleles having the most associated TCRs and HLA-C alleles having the fewest. Because some donors lacked HLA typing at each locus, the association tests relied only on the typed subset. In the study, approximately 160 TCR beta chains were listed as associated with cytomegalovirus. The cohort was sequenced for TCR beta chains only, and without alpha or paired-chain data the features that could be detected were limited. A few of the identified cytomegalovirus-associated TCR beta chains were confirmed in vitro to be specific for cytomegalovirus antigens.

A word on this clone: What this receptor recognizes is not known. Per-base quality was not reported, and no clone a single base away is much larger than it.

The chain links TRBV4-2 with TRBJ2-5, with no reliable assignment of the D segment. The TCR sequence derives from a woman in her forties or fifties in good health and CMV-seropositive. The sample was PBMCs. The bases are TGTGCCAGCAGCCAAGCGTACGAGTCCGGGGAGACCCAGTACTTC. The translation is CASSQAYESGETQYF.